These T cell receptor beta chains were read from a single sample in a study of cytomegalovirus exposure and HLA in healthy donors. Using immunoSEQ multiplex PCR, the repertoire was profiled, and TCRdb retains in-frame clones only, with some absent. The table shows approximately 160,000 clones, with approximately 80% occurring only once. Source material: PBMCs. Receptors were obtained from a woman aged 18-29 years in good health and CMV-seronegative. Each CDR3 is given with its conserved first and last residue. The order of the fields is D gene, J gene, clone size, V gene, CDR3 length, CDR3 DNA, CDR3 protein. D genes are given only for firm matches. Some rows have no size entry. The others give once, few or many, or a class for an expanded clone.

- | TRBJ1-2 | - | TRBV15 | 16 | TGTGCCACCAGCAGAGATACAACAGAAGATCCCTATGGCTACACCTTC | CATSRDTTEDPYGYTF
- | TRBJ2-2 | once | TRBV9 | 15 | TGTGCCAGCAGCCTCCGGGGGACGAACACCGGGGAGCTGTTTTTT | CASSLRGTNTGELFF
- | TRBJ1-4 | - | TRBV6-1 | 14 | TGTGCCAGCAGTTCGAGGGTGATCAATGAAAAACTGTTTTTT | CASSSRVINEKLFF
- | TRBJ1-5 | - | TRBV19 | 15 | TGTGCCAGTAGTATAGGGCGGGGGGTCAATCAGCCCCAGCATTTT | CASSIGRGVNQPQHF
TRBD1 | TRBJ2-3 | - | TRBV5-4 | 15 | TGTGCCAGCAGCTTCGGTGGACAGGGGAGAGATACGCAGTATTTT | CASSFGGQGRDTQYF
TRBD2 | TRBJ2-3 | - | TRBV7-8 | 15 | TGTGCCAGCAGCTTATATAGCGGGAGAGGGGATACGCAGTATTTT | CASSLYSGRGDTQYF
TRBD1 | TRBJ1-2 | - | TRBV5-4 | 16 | TGTGCCAGCAGCTTGGGCAGGGGGCTAGGGAGTGGTGGCTACACCTTC | CASSLGRGLGSGGYTF
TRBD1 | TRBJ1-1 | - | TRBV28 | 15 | TGTGCCAGCAGTTTAAGTAGGGCAGGGGGCTACGAAGCTTTCTTT | CASSLSRAGGYEAFF
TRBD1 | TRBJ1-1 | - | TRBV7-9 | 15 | TGTGCCAGCAATGGGAGACAGGGGACGAACACTGAAGCTTTCTTT | CASNGRQGTNTEAFF
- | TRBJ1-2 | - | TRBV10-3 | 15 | TGTGCCATCAGTGAGGAGGGTGTCCTTACCCATGGCTACACCTTC | CAISEEGVLTHGYTF
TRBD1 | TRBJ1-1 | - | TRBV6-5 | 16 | TGTGCCAGCAGTTACGGAGGGACAGGGCCTTCCACTGAAGCTTTCTTT | CASSYGGTGPSTEAFF
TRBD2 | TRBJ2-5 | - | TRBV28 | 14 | TGTGCCAGCAGTTTATTCGGAGCGGGGGAGACCCAGTACTTC | CASSLFGAGETQYF
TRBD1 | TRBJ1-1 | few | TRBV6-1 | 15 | TGTGCCAGCCATGGACAGGGGGCTCAGGGCACTGAAGCTTTCTTT | CASHGQGAQGTEAFF
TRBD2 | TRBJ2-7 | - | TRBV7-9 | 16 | TGTGCCAGCAGCTTAGCCGGGACTAGCAGACTCTACGAGCAGTACTTC | CASSLAGTSRLYEQYF
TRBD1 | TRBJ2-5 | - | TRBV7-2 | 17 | TGTGCCAGCAGCTCCGGGGACAGGGGGGGATACCAAGAGACCCAGTACTTC | CASSSGDRGGYQETQYF
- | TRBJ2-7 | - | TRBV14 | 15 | TGTGCCAGCAGCCAGGGGGGGCTTAAATCCTACGAGCAGTACTTC | CASSQGGLKSYEQYF
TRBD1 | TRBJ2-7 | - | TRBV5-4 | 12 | TGTGCCAGCAGCCGGACAGGGCTCGAGCAGTACTTC | CASSRTGLEQYF
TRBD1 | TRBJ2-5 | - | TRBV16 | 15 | TGTGCCAGCAGCGGACGACAGGGGAACCAAGAGACCCAGTACTTC | CASSGRQGNQETQYF
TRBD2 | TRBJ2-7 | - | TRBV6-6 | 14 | TGTGCCAGCAGTATGGGAGGGCCCCCCTACGAGCAGTACTTC | CASSMGGPPYEQYF
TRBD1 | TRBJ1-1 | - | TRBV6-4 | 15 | TGTGCCAGCAGTGACGGGACAGGGGGGAACACTGAAGCTTTCTTT | CASSDGTGGNTEAFF
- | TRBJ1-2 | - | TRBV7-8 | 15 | TGTGCCAGCAGCTTAGAGGGTAGAGGGATGTATGGCTACACCTTC | CASSLEGRGMYGYTF
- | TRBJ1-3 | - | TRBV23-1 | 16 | TGCGCCAGCAGTCAACCGACGGGATCGTTGGGAAACACCATATATTTT | CASSQPTGSLGNTIYF
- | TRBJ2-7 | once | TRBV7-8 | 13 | TGTGCCAGCAGCTTACAACGGGGCTACGAGCAGTACTTC | CASSLQRGYEQYF
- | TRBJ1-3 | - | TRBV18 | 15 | TGTGCCAGCTCACCCTCCGGGGGGATTGGAAACACCATATATTTT | CASSPSGGIGNTIYF
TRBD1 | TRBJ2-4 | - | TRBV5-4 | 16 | TGTGCCAGCAGCTCACGGACAGGGGAGACCAAAAACATTCAGTACTTC | CASSSRTGETKNIQYF
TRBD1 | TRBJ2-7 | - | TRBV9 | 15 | TGTGCCAGCAGCCCGCGGGGACAGGACCTCTACGAGCAGTACTTC | CASSPRGQDLYEQYF
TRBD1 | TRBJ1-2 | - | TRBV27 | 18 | TGTGCCAGCAGTTTATCGCGAGACAGGGGGTTGATTAACTATGGCTACACCTTC | CASSLSRDRGLINYGYTF
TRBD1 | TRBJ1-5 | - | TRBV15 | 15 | TGTGCCACCAGCCGCGACAGGGGGATAGGTCAGCCCCAGCATTTT | CATSRDRGIGQPQHF
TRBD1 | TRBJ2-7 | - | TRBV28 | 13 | TGTGCCAGCACTGGGACAGATTTCTACGAGCAGTACTTC | CASTGTDFYEQYF
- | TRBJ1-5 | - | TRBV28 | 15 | TGTGCCAGCAGAAACCTGGGGGGAAGCAATCAGCCCCAGCATTTT | CASRNLGGSNQPQHF
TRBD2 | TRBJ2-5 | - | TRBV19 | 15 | TGTGCCAGTAGGCTGTCCCGGGGGGAATGGGAGACCCAGTACTTC | CASRLSRGEWETQYF
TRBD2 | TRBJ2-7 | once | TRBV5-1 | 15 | TGCGCCAGCAACCTCGGGACTAGCGGGACCTACGAGCAGTACTTC | CASNLGTSGTYEQYF
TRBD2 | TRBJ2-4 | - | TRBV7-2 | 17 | TGTGCCAGCAGCCGGAAGACTAGCAAGGTAGCCAAAAACATTCAGTACTTC | CASSRKTSKVAKNIQYF
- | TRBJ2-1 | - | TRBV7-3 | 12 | TGTGCCAGCAGCTTTCCCGGGACAACGCAGTTCTTC | CASSFPGTTQFF
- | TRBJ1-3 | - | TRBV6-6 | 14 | TGTGCCAGCAGTTACTCCCAATCTGGAAACACCATATATTTT | CASSYSQSGNTIYF
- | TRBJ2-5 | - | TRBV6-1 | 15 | TGTGCCATCATTAGGGGCGGATATGGCACAGAGACCCAGTACTTC | CAIIRGGYGTETQYF
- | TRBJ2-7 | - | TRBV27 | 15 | TGTGCCAGCAGTTTACGGCGCGGGACCCCGTACGAGCAGTACTTC | CASSLRRGTPYEQYF
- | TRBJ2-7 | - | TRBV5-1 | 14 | TGCGCCAGCAGCACGGACATGCCGCCCTACGAGCAGTACTTC | CASSTDMPPYEQYF
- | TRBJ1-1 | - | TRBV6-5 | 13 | TGTGCCAGCAGTTACCCCCAGGGCACTGAAGCTTTCTTT | CASSYPQGTEAFF
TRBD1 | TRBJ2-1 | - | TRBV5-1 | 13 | TGCGCCAGCAGCTTCGGGACAGGCAATGAGCAGTTCTTC | CASSFGTGNEQFF
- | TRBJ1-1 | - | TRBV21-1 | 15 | TGTGCCAGCAGCCCGTGGTCCGAGAAGAACACTGAAGCTTTCTTT | CASSPWSEKNTEAFF
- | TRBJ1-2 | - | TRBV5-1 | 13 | TGCGCCAGTACTCAGGGTTCTGGGTATGGCTACACCTTC | CASTQGSGYGYTF
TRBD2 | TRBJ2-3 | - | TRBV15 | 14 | TGTGCCACGGGACTAGCGGCCCGCACAGATACGCAGTATTTT | CATGLAARTDTQYF
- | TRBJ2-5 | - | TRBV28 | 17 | TGTGCCAGCAGAACCACCTTAGGGACTGTAAGTGGAGAGACCCAGTACTTC | CASRTTLGTVSGETQYF
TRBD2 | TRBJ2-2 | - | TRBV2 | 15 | TGTGCCAGCTCTGGACTAGCGGGATTTTCCGGGGAGCTGTTTTTT | CASSGLAGFSGELFF
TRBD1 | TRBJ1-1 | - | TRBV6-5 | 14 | TGTGCCAGCGGCCCCGGACAGGTGAACACTGAAGCTTTCTTT | CASGPGQVNTEAFF
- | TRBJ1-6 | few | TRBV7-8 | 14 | TGTGCCAGCAGCTTTCAACAGAATAATTCACCCCTCCACTTT | CASSFQQNNSPLHF
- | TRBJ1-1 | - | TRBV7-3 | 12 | TGTGCCAGCAGCAACTATAACACTGAAGCTTTCTTT | CASSNYNTEAFF
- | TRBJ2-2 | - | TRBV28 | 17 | TGTGCCAGCAGTTTAGGGCCCCGAGGGGGGGACACCGGGGAGCTGTTTTTT | CASSLGPRGGDTGELFF
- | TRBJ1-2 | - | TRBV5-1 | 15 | TGCGCCAGCAGCGCGGACTTCGGAGCTAACTATGGCTACACCTTC | CASSADFGANYGYTF
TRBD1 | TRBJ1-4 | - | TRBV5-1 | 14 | TGCGCCAGCAGCCGGGACAGTAAATGGGAAAAACTGTTTTTT | CASSRDSKWEKLFF
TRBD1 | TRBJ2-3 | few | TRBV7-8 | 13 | TGTGCCAGCAGCTCAAACCGGGACAGGACGCAGTATTTT | CASSSNRDRTQYF
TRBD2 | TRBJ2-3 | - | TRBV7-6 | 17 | TGTGCCAGCAGCCCGGGGTACAGCGGGAGGGCCATAGATACGCAGTATTTT | CASSPGYSGRAIDTQYF
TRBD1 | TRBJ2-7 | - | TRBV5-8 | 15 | TGTGCCAGCAGCTTCGGGACAGGGGTCCCCTACGAGCAGTACTTC | CASSFGTGVPYEQYF
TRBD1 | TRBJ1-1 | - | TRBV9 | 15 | TGTGCCAGCAGCGTAGGGACAGGGGGGAACACTGAAGCTTTCTTT | CASSVGTGGNTEAFF